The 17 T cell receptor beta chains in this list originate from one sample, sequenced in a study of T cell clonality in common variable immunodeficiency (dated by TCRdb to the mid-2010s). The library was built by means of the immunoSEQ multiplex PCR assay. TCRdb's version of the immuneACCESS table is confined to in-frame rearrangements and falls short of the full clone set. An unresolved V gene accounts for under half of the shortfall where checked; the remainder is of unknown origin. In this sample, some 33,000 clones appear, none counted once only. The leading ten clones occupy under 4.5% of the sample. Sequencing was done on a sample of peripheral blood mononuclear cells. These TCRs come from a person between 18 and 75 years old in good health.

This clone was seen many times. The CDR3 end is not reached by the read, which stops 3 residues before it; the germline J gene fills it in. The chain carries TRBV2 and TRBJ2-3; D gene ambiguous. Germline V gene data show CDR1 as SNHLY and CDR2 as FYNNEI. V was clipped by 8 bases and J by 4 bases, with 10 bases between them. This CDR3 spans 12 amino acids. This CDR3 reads CASSRLPDTQYF. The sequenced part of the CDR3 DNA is TGTGCCAGCTCCAGGTTGCCAGATACG.

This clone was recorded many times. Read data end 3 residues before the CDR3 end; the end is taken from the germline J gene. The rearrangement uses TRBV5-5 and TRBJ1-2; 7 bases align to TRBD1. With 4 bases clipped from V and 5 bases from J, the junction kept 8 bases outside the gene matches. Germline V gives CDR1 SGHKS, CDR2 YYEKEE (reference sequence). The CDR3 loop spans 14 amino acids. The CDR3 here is CASSPRDSGYGYTF. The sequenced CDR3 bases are TGTGCCAGCAGCCCCCGGGACAGCGGATATGGC.

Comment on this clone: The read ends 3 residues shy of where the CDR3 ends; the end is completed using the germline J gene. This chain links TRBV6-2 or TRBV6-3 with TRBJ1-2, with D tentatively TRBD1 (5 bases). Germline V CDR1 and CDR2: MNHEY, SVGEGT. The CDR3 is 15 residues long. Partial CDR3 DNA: TGTGCCAGCAGGGAGCGGGGGGATAGCACAGATACC. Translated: CASRERGDSTDT. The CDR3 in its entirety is CASRERGDSTDTYTF.

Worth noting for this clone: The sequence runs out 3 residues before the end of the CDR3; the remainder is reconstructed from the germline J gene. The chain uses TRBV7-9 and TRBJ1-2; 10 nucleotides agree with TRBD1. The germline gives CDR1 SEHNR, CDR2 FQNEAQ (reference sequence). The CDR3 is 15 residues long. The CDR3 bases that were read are TGTGCCAGCAGCTTTACGACAGGGGGCTCCTACGAC. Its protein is CASSFTTGGSYD. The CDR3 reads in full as CASSFTTGGSYDYTF.

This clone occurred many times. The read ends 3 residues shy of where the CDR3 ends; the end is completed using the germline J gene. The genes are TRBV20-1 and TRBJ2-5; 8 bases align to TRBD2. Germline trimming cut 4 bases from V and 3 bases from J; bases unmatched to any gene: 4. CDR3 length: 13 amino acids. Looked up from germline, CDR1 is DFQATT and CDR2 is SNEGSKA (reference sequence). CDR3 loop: CSAKPGGEETQYF. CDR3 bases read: TGCAGTGCTAAACCGGGAGGGGAAGAGACC.

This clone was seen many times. The DNA read from the CDR3 is TGTGCCAGCAGCTTGGGGACAGTTTGGGATCAGCCC. The encoded protein is CASSLGTVWDQP. The complete CDR3 reads CASSLGTVWDQPQHF. This chain uses TRBV5-8 with TRBJ1-5; the D gene is possibly TRBD1 (6 bases). The read halts 3 residues ahead of the CDR3 end, with the missing end drawn from the germline J gene. The CDR3 length is 15 residues. V was shortened by 0 bases and J by 5 bases, with 12 bases between the two germline ends. CDR1 SGHTS and CDR2 YDEGEE come from the germline V gene.

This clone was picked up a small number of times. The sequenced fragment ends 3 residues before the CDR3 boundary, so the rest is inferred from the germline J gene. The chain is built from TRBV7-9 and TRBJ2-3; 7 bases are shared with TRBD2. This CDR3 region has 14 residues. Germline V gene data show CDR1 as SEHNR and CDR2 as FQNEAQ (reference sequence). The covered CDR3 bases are TGTGCCAGCAGCTTAGTCCCAGGGAGGGAGACG. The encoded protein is CASSLVPGRET. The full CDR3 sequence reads CASSLVPGRETQYF.

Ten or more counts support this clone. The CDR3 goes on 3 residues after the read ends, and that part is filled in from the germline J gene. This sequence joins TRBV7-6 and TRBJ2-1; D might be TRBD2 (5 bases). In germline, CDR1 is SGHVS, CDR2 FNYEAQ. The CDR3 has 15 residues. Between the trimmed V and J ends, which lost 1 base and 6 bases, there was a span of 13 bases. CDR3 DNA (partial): TGTGCCAGCAGCTTAGGAGGGAGACTACTCAATGAG. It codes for CASSLGGRLLNE. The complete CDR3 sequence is CASSLGGRLLNEQFF.

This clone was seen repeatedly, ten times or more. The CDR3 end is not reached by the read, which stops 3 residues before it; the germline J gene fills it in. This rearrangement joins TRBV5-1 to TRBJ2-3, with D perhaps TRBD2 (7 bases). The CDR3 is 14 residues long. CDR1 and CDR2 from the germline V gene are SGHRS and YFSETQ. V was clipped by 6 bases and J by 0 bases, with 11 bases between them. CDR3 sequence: CASIRGGSTDTQYF. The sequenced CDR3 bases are TGCGCCAGCATTAGGGGGGGGAGCACAGATACG.

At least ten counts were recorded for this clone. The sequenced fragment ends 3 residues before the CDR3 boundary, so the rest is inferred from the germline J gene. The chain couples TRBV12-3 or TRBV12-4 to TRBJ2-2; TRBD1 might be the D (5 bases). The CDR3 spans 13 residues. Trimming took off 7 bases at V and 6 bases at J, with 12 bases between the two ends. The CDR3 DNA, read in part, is TGTGCCAGCAAGGCAGGGTGGTCCGGGGAG. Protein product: CASKAGWSGE. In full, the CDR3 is CASKAGWSGELFF.

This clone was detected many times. The CDR3 DNA, read in part, is TGTGCCAGCTCACCGGGACAGGGGATAGAGACC. Translated: CASSPGQGIET. The complete CDR3 sequence is CASSPGQGIETQYF. The chain carries TRBV18 and TRBJ2-5; 10 bases line up with TRBD1. The read ends 3 residues early relative to the CDR3; the germline J gene fills the gap. The V segment lost 3 bases and the J segment 4 bases; nucleotides outside the gene matches: 2. CDR3 size: 14 residues. CDR1 is KGHSH and CDR2 is LQKENI in the germline V gene.

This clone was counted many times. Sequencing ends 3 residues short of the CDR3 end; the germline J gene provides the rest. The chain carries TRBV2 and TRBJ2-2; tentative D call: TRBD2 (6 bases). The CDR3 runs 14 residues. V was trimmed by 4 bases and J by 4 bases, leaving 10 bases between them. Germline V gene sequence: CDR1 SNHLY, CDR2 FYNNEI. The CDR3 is CASSGGVSTGELFF. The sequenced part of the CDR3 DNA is TGTGCCAGCAGTGGGGGGGTTTCCACCGGGGAG.

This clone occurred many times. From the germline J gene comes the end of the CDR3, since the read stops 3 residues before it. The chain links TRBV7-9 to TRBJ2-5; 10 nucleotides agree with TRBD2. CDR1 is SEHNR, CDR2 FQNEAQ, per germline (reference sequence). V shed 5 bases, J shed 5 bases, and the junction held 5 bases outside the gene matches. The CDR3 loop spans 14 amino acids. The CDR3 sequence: CASSPGTSVETQYF. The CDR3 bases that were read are TGTGCCAGCAGCCCGGGGACTAGCGTGGAGACC.

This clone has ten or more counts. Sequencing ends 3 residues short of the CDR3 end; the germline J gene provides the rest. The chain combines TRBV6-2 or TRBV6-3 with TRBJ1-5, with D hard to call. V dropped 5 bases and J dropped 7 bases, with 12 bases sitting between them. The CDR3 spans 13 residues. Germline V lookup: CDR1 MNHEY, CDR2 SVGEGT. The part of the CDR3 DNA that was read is TGTGCCAGCAGTGATCCTAGGCAGCAGCCC. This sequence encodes CASSDPRQQP. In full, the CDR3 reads CASSDPRQQPQHF.

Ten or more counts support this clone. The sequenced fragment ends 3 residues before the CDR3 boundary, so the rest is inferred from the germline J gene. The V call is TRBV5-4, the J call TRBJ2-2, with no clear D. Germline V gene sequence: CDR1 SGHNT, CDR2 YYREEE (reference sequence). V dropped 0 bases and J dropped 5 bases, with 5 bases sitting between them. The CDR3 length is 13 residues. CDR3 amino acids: CASSLAGTGELFF. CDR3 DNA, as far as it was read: TGTGCCAGCAGCTTGGCCGGGACCGGGGAG.

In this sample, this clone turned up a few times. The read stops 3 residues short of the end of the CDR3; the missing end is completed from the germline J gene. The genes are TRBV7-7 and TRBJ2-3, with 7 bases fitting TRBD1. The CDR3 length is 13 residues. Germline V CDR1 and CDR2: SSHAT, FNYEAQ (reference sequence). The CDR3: CASSQGEMGTQYF. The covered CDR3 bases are TGTGCCAGCAGCCAGGGGGAAATGGGGACG.

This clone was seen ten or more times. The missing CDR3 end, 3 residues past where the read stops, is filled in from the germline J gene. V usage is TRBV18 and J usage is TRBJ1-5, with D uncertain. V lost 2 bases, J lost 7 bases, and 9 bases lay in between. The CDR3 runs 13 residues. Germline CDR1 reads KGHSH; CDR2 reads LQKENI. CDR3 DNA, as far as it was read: TGTGCCAGCTCACCAGCCACGGGGCAGCCC. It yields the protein CASSPATGQP. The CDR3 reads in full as CASSPATGQPQHF.